The sequence of this TCR beta chain was determined in a study of cytomegalovirus exposure and HLA in healthy donors. Study in general: Earlier, 100 million or so unique TCR beta sequences were recovered from approximately 180 million T cells by an analysis. Study-wide results and caveats: The analysis excluded some indistinguishable V segments, including TRBV6-2 and TRBV6-3. In an earlier analysis, productive rearrangement rates for most beta V segments clustered near 87% or 30%.

About this clone itself: Its antigen is unidentified.

Vbeta (60) and Jbeta (13) primers were used in the PCR. Only in-frame clones appear in the TCRdb table, and some are missing; sequencing was by immunoSEQ multiplex PCR. The sample totals about 130,000 clones. The CDR3 has 16 amino acids. Trimming stripped 0 bases from V and 4 bases from J, with 15 bases between. Germline V gene sequence: CDR1 LGHNA, CDR2 YSLEER. The rearrangement joins TRBV4-3 to TRBJ1-2; D is uncertain. Material for sequencing was PBMCs. The sequence was obtained from a man between 18 and 29 years old in good health and CMV-seronegative. The CDR3 DNA sequence: TGCGCCAGCAGCCAAGAAGGTTTCATCACGGGCTATGGCTACACCTTC. Translating it yields CASSQEGFITGYGYTF.